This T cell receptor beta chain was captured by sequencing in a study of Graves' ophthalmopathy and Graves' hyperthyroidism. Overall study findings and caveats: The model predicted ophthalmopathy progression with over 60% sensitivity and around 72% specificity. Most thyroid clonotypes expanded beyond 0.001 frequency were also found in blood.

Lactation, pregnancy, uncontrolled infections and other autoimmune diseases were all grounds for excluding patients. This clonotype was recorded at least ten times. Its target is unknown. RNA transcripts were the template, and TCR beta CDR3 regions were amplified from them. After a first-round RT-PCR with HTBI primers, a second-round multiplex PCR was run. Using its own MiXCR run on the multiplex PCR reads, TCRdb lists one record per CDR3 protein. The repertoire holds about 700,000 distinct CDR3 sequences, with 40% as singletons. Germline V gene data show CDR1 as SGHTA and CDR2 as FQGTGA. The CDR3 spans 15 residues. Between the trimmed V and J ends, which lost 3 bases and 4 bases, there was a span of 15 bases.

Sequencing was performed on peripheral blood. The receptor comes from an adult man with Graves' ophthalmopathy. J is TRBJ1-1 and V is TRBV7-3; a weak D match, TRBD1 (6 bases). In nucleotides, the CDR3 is TGTGCCAGCAGCTTCAAAGCAGGGGTCGGCACTGAAGCTTTCTTT. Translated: CASSFKAGVGTEAFF.